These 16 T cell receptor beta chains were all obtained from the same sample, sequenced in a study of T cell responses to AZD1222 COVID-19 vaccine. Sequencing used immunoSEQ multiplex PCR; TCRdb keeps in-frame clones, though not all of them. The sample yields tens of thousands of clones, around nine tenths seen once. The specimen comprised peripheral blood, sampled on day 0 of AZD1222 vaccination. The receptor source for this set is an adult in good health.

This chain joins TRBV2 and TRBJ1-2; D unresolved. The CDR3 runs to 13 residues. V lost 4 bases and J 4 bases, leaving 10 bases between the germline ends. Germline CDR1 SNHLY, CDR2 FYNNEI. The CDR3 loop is CASSAGPAYGYTF. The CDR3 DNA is TGTGCCAGCAGTGCCGGGCCAGCCTATGGCTACACCTTC.

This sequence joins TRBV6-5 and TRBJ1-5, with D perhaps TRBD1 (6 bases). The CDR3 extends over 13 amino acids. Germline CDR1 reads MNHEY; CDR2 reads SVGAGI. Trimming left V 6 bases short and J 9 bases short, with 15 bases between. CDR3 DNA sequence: TGTGCCAGCAGGTTAGGGGGGGATGGGCCCCAGCATTTT. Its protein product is CASRLGGDGPQHF.

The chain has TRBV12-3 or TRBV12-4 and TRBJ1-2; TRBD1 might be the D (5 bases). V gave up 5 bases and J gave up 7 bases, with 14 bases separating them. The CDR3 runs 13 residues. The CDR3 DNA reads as TGTGCCAGCAGTCCGACAGCCTCGGGTGGCTACACCTTC. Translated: CASSPTASGGYTF.

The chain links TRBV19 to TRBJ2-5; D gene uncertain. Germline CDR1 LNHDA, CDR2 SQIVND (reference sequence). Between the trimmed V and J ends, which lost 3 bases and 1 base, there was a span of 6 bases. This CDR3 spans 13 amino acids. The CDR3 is CASSIPSQETQYF. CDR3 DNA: TGTGCCAGTAGTATCCCCTCCCAAGAGACCCAGTACTTC.

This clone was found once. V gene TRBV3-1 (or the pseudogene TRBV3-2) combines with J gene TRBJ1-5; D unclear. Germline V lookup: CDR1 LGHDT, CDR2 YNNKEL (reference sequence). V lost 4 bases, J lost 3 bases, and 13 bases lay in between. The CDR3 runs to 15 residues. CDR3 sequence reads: CASSPYRQDNQPQHF. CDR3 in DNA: TGTGCCAGCAGCCCCTATCGTCAAGACAATCAGCCCCAGCATTTT.

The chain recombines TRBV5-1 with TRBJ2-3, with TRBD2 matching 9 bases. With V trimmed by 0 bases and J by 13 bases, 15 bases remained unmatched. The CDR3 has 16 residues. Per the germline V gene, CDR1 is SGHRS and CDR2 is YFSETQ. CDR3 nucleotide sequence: TGCGCCAGCAGCTTGGTCGGTCTGCTAGCGGGGACCGTGGAGTATTTT. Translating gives CASSLVGLLAGTVEYF.

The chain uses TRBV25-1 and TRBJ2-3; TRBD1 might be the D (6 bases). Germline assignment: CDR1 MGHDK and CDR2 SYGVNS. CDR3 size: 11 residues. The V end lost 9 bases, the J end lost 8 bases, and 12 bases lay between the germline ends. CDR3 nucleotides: TGTGCCAGTGTTAGGGGGTTTACGCAGTATTTT. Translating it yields CASVRGFTQYF.

The CDR3 nucleotides read TGTGCCAGCAGCCCGGGTGGTCATGGAAATGAGCAGTTCTTC. Translating gives CASSPGGHGNEQFF. The rearrangement uses TRBV5-8 and TRBJ2-1, with D unclear. Germline V gene data show CDR1 as SGHTS and CDR2 as YDEGEE. The CDR3 consists of 14 residues. Deletions cut 4 bases from V and 7 bases from J, with 15 bases between.

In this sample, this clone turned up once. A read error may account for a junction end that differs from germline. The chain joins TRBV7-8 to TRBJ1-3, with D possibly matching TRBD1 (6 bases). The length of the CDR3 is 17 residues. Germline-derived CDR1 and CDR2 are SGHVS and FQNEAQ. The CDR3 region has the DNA TGTGCCAACAGCTTAGGGCTTGGGGGGCGATCTGGAAACACCATATATTTT. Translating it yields CANSLGLGGRSGNTIYF.

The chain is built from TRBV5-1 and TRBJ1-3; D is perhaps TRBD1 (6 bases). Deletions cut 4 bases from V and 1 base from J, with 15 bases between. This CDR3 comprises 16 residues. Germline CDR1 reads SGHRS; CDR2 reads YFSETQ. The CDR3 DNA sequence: TGCGCCAGCAGCCCAAACGCAGGGGCGTCTGGAAACACCATATATTTT. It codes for CASSPNAGASGNTIYF.

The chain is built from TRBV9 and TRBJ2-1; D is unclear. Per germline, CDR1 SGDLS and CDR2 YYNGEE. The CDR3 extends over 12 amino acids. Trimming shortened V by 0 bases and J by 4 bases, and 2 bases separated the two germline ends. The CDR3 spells CASSVGYNEQFF. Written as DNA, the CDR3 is TGTGCCAGCAGCGTAGGGTACAATGAGCAGTTCTTC.

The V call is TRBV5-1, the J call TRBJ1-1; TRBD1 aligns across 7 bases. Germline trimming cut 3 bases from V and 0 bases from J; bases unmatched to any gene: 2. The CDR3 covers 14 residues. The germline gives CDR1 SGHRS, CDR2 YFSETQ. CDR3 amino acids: CASSSTGLNTEAFF. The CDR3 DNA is TGCGCCAGCAGCTCGACAGGGTTGAACACTGAAGCTTTCTTT.

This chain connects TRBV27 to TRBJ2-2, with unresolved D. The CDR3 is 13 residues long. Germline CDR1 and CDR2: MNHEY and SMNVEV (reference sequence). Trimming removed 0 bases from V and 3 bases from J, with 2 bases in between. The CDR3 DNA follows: TGTGCCAGCAGTTTATCCTACACCGGGGAGCTGTTTTTT. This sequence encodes CASSLSYTGELFF.

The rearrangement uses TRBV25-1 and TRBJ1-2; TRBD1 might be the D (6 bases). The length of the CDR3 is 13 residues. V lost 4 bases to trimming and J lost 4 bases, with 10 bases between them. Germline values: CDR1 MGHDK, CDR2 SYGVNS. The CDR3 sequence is CASSGGPGYGYTF. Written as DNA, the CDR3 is TGTGCCAGCAGTGGGGGGCCAGGCTATGGCTACACCTTC.

CDR3 loop: CASSEAGTYEQYF. In DNA, the CDR3 is TGTGCCAGCAGTGAAGCGGGGACCTACGAGCAGTACTTC. V and J are TRBV6-1 and TRBJ2-7; D gene unclear. CDR1 and CDR2 from the germline V gene are MNHNS and SASEGT. The CDR3 runs to 13 residues. Trimming pared 0 bases from V and 2 bases from J, leaving 5 bases between.

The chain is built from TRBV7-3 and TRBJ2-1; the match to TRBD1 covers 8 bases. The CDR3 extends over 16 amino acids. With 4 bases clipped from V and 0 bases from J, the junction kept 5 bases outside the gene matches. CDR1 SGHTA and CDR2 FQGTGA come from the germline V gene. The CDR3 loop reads CASSSRTGSSYNEQFF. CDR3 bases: TGTGCCAGCAGCTCACGGACAGGGAGCTCCTACAATGAGCAGTTCTTC.